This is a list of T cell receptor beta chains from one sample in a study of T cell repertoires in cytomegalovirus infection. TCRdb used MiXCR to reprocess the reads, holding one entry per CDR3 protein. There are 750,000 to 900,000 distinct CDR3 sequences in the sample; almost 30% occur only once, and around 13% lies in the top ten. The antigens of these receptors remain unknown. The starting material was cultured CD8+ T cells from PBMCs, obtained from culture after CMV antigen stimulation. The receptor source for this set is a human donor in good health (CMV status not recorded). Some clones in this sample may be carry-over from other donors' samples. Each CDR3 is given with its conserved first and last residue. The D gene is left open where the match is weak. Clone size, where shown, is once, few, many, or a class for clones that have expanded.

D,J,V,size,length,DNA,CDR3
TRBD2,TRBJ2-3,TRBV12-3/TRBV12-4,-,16,TGTGCCAGCAGTTTAGTCCTAGCGGGGGCATCAGATACGCAGTATTTT,CASSLVLAGASDTQYF
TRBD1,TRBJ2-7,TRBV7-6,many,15,TGTGCCAGCAGCTTGGGGCCGGGACAGACCTACGAGCAGTACTTC,CASSLGPGQTYEQYF
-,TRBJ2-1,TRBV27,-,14,TGTGCCAGCAGTCACCGGTCCACGGACAATGAGCAGTTCTTC,CASSHRSTDNEQFF
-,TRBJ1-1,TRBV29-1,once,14,TGCAGCGTTGAAGAAGGAGGGTACGGCACTGAAGCTTTCTTT,CSVEEGGYGTEAFF
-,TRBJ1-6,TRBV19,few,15,TGTGCCAGTACGGGCGGGGACAATTATAATTCACCCCTCCACTTT,CASTGGDNYNSPLHF
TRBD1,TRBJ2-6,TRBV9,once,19,TGTGCCAGCAGCGTAAACCGGGGACAGGGAGCAACTGGGGCCAACGTCCTGACTTTC,CASSVNRGQGATGANVLTF
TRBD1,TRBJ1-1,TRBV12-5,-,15,TGTGCTAGTGGTCCGGGACAGCTCGATTGGACTGAAGCTTTCTTT,CASGPGQLDWTEAFF
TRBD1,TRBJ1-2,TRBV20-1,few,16,TGCAGTGCCCGAGATAGTGCGGGACAGTTTGTCGATGGCTACACCTTC,CSARDSAGQFVDGYTF
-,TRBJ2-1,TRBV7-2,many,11,TGTGCCAGCAGCGAAGACGGAGACGAGTTCTTC,CASSEDGDEFF
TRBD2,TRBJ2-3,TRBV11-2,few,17,TGTGCCAGCAGCATTGAATCGGGACTAGCGGGAGCAGATACGCAGTATTTT,CASSIESGLAGADTQYF
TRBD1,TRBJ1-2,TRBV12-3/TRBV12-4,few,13,TGTGCCAGCAGTTTACCAGGGGGAAAGGGCTACACCTTC,CASSLPGGKGYTF
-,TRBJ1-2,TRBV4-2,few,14,TGTGCCAGCAGCGAGGACGGTTTCGGCTATGGCTACACCTTC,CASSEDGFGYGYTF
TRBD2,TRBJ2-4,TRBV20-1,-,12,TGCAGTGCTAGATGCCGGGAGGACATTCAGTACTTC,CSARCREDIQYF
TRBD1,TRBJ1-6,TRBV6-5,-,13,TGTGCCAGCAGCCCGGACAGGAAAAGGCCCCTCCACTTT,CASSPDRKRPLHF
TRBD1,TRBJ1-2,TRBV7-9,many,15,TGTGCCAGCAGCAAAGGGACAGACTTTAACTATGGCTACACCTTC,CASSKGTDFNYGYTF
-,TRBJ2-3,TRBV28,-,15,TGTGCCAGCAGTTTAACAGAGGGGCGTTACGATACGCAGTATTTT,CASSLTEGRYDTQYF
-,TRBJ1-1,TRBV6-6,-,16,TGTGCCAGCAGTTACCCTTCCAGGCGGGCCGACACTGAAGCTTTCTTT,CASSYPSRRADTEAFF
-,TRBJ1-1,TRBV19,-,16,TGTGCCAGTAGTATGAGAGCAAACCGGCGAAACCCTGAAGCTTTCTTT,CASSMRANRRNPEAFF
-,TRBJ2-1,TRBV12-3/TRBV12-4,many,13,TGTGCCAGCAGCTCCCGGGGGTGGGATGAGCAGTTCTTC,CASSSRGWDEQFF
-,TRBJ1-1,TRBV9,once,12,TGTGCCAGCAGCGTAGTAGGCAGAGAAGCTTTCTTT,CASSVVGREAFF
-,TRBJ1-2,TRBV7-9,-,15,TGTGCCAGCAGCCCCCTCGAGGGATCCTACTATGGCTACACCTTC,CASSPLEGSYYGYTF
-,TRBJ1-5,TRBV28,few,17,TGTGCCAGCAGTTTAACCCCGGACGGCTATAGCAATCAGCCCCAGCATTTT,CASSLTPDGYSNQPQHF